The 32 T cell receptor beta chains reported below all come from one sample, sequenced in a study of cytomegalovirus exposure and HLA in healthy donors. It was with 60 Vbeta and 13 Jbeta primers that the PCR ran. Clones were read by immunoSEQ multiplex PCR, and TCRdb kept only the in-frame ones, dropping some. The sample has under 150,000 clones, roughly three quarters seen once. Source material: PBMCs. These receptors were collected from a woman aged 55-70 years in good health and CMV-seronegative.

The chain combines TRBV10-2 with TRBJ2-3; D unresolved. This CDR3 is built from 11 residues. V lost 6 bases to trimming and J lost 6 bases, with 7 bases between them. Germline CDR1 and CDR2: WSHSY and SAAADI. CDR3 bases: TGCGCCAGCAGCCCCCGGGATACGCAGTATTTT. It is translated as CASSPRDTQYF.

This clone was detected only once. The V gene is TRBV27, the J gene TRBJ1-2; 8 nucleotides match TRBD1. The CDR3 extends over 15 amino acids. With 3 bases clipped from V and 4 bases from J, the junction kept 7 bases outside the gene matches. Germline loops: CDR1 MNHEY, CDR2 SMNVEV (reference sequence). The chain's CDR3 is CASSLTFGTGYGYTF. The CDR3 DNA follows: TGTGCCAGCAGTTTGACTTTTGGGACAGGCTATGGCTACACCTTC.

V usage is TRBV5-1 and J usage is TRBJ2-7; D not certain. The CDR3 has 14 amino acids. The V gene lost 0 bases and the J gene lost 1 base, with 8 bases spanning the gap. Germline V lookup: CDR1 SGHRS, CDR2 YFSETQ. CDR3 DNA: TGCGCCAGCAGCTTGGCCTACGGGTCCTACGAGCAGTACTTC. Amino acid sequence: CASSLAYGSYEQYF. Supplemented by reference TRBV5-1 and TRBJ2-7, the full variable domain reads KAGVTQTPRYLIKTRGQQVTLSCSPISGHRSVSWYQQTPGQGLQFLFEYFSETQRNKGNFPGRFSGRQFSNSRSEMNVSTLELGDSALYLCASSLAYGSYEQYFGPGTRLTVT.

This chain uses TRBV29-1 with TRBJ2-6, with D possibly matching TRBD2 (6 bases). Germline V gene sequence: CDR1 SQVTM, CDR2 ANQGSEA. The CDR3 is 13 residues long. Between the trimmed V and J ends, which lost 4 bases and 12 bases, there was a span of 16 bases. CDR3 DNA: TGCAGCGTTGGGTGGGGGGAGCTAGGCGTCCTGACTTTC. This translates into CSVGWGELGVLTF. Full variable domain (missing parts from reference TRBV29-1 and TRBJ2-6): SAVISQKPSRDICQRGTSLTIQCQVDSQVTMMFWYRQQPGQSLTLIATANQGSEATYESGFVIDKFPISRPNLTFSTLTVSNMSPEDSSIYLCSVGWGELGVLTFGAGSRLTVL.

This sequence joins TRBV6-4 and TRBJ2-1, with TRBD1 matching 9 bases. V lost 3 bases, J lost 9 bases, and 6 bases stayed unmatched. The CDR3 has 14 residues. CDR1 and CDR2 (germline): MRHNA, SNTAGT. CDR3 in amino acids: CASSEGTGRVEQFF. In DNA form, the CDR3 reads TGTGCCAGCAGTGAGGGGACAGGGAGGGTTGAGCAGTTCTTC.

The chain is built from TRBV27 and TRBJ2-6; maybe TRBD1 (6 bases). Germline V lookup: CDR1 MNHEY, CDR2 SMNVEV (reference sequence). Deletions cut 1 base from V and 0 bases from J, with 10 bases between. CDR3 size: 17 residues. The CDR3 sequence is CASSLYTGISGANVLTF. DNA of the CDR3: TGTGCCAGCAGTTTATATACAGGGATCTCTGGGGCCAACGTCCTGACTTTC.

V usage is TRBV6-5 and J usage is TRBJ2-2, with a possible D match to TRBD1 (6 bases). The germline CDR1 and CDR2 sequences are MNHEY and SVGAGI. V lost 5 bases and J 1 base, leaving 11 bases between the germline ends. This CDR3 contains 15 residues. The CDR3, as DNA: TGTGCCAGCAGTCCAGACAGGTTGAACACCGGGGAGCTGTTTTTT. Encoded protein: CASSPDRLNTGELFF.

The V call is TRBV21-1, the J call TRBJ1-2; TRBD1 is the table's D call and was not checked against the DNA. TRBV21-1 is given as a pseudogene. The CDR3 length is 14 residues. The CDR3: CASSLLKGAYGYTF. Written as DNA, the CDR3 is TGTGCCAGCAGCCTATTGAAGGGGGCGTATGGCTACACCTTC.

The rearrangement joins TRBV7-8 to TRBJ1-2; the D is unclear. V gave up 5 bases and J gave up 5 bases, with 15 bases separating them. Per germline, CDR1 SGHVS and CDR2 FQNEAQ. The CDR3 spans 14 residues. The CDR3 reads CASSTSGAVYGYTF. DNA of the CDR3: TGTGCCAGCAGCACCTCTGGCGCGGTTTATGGCTACACCTTC.

This clone is a singleton in its sample. The rearrangement uses TRBV7-8 and TRBJ2-7; possibly TRBD2 for D (5 bases). Trimming removed 1 base from V and 3 bases from J, with 19 bases in between. Germline V lookup: CDR1 SGHVS, CDR2 FQNEAQ. The CDR3 has 17 amino acids. CDR3 coding DNA: TGTGCCAGCAGCTTAGGGGCGGGCCGGAGTGCGGGCTACGAGCAGTACTTC. Its protein is CASSLGAGRSAGYEQYF.

The table lists this clone with a few counts. The rearrangement uses TRBV7-2 and TRBJ1-1; D possibly corresponds to TRBD1 (5 bases). CDR3 length: 14 residues. Trimming pared 2 bases from V and 1 base from J, leaving 8 bases between. Germline CDR1 reads SGHTA; CDR2 reads FQGNSA. The CDR3 protein is CASSLQGRNTEAFF. CDR3 in DNA: TGTGCCAGCAGCTTACAGGGCCGGAACACTGAAGCTTTCTTT.

The chain combines TRBV28 with TRBJ1-3, with a weak D call TRBD1 (5 bases). Germline CDR1 reads MDHEN; CDR2 reads SYDVKM. This CDR3 contains 17 residues. V shed 5 bases and J shed 0 bases, with 17 bases lying between them. CDR3: CASSPTRGSVSGNTIYF. The CDR3 region has the DNA TGTGCCAGCAGTCCTACCCGGGGGAGTGTCTCTGGAAACACCATATATTTT.

The V gene is TRBV7-3, the J gene TRBJ2-1, with D possibly being TRBD2 (5 bases). This CDR3 comprises 15 residues. From germline, CDR1 is SGHTA and CDR2 FQGTGA. Trimming cost V 5 bases and J 6 bases, with 17 bases left between them. CDR3 loop: CASSLRETRGNEQFF. In DNA, the CDR3 is TGTGCCAGCAGCCTAAGGGAGACCCGGGGCAATGAGCAGTTCTTC. The full variable domain, in which reference TRBV7-3 and TRBJ2-1 provide the parts outside the CDR3, is GAGVSQTPSNKVTEKGKYVELRCDPISGHTALYWYRQSLGQGPEFLIYFQGTGAADDSGLPNDRFFAVRPEGSVSTLKIQRTERGDSAVYLCASSLRETRGNEQFFGPGTRLTVL.

Only a few counts were recorded for this clone. The rearrangement links TRBV6-5 to TRBJ2-1, with 7 bases aligning to TRBD1. The CDR3 totals 15 residues. Germline values: CDR1 MNHEY, CDR2 SVGAGI. The V and J ends lost 7 bases and 4 bases, in that order; junction bases with no gene match: 10. The CDR3 sequence is CASISRGTAYNEQFF. CDR3 nucleotides: TGTGCCAGCATTTCCAGGGGGACGGCTTACAATGAGCAGTTCTTC.

The V call is TRBV7-9, the J call TRBJ2-3; 11 nucleotides agree with TRBD1. Germline V CDR1 and CDR2: SEHNR, FQNEAQ (reference sequence). There are 15 residues in the CDR3. V was pared by 7 bases and J by 3 bases, with 6 bases of the junction left unmatched. The CDR3: CASIRDRGSTDTQYF. CDR3 DNA: TGTGCCAGCATTAGGGACAGGGGGTCAACAGATACGCAGTATTTT.

This chain links TRBV5-4 with TRBJ1-2; possibly TRBD1 for D (6 bases). Germline CDR1 reads SGHNT; CDR2 reads YYREEE (reference sequence). The CDR3 consists of 14 residues. V was clipped by 0 bases and J by 4 bases, with 10 bases between them. The CDR3 here is CASSLGSGAYGYTF. The CDR3 nucleotides read TGTGCCAGCAGCTTGGGGTCAGGGGCCTATGGCTACACCTTC.

The chain joins TRBV28 to TRBJ2-3; possibly TRBD2 for D (7 bases). Germline CDR1 and CDR2: MDHEN and SYDVKM. CDR3 length equals 14 residues. With 10 bases removed from V and 1 base from J, the gap between germline ends came to 15 bases. This chain's CDR3 is CAIKGGAGTDTQYF. The CDR3 nucleotides are TGTGCCATTAAAGGGGGGGCGGGCACAGATACGCAGTATTTT.

As concerns this clone: This specimen includes other DNA sequences encoding the same CDR3. This sequence joins TRBV6-6 and TRBJ1-1, with 7 bases fitting TRBD1. With V trimmed by 6 bases and J by 8 bases, 9 bases remained unmatched. Per germline, CDR1 MNHNY and CDR2 SVGAGI (reference sequence). CDR3 length: 13 residues. The CDR3 is CASSLSGTVEAFF. As DNA, the CDR3 is TGTGCCAGCAGCTTATCCGGGACAGTCGAAGCTTTCTTT.

This clone was seen only once. The chain has TRBV19 and TRBJ2-6; 9 positions agree with TRBD2. This CDR3 is 18 amino acids long. V trimming: 7 bases; J trimming: 1 base; junction bases outside the gene matches: 11. Germline CDR1 reads LNHDA; CDR2 reads SQIVND (reference sequence). CDR3 in DNA: TGTGCCAGTAAAAAACTAGCGGGTCGGGATTCTGGGGCCAACGTCCTGACTTTC. This codes for CASKKLAGRDSGANVLTF.

This chain uses TRBV5-1 with TRBJ1-3; TRBD1 might be the D (5 bases). The length of the CDR3 is 15 residues. CDR1 and CDR2 (germline): SGHRS, YFSETQ. V lost 4 bases and J 0 bases, leaving 11 bases between the germline ends. This CDR3 is CASSTMGGSGNTIYF. The DNA of the CDR3 is TGCGCCAGCAGCACCATGGGGGGCTCTGGAAACACCATATATTTT.

This chain connects TRBV7-2 to TRBJ2-7; D is possibly TRBD1 (6 bases). CDR3 length equals 16 residues. The germline gives CDR1 SGHTA, CDR2 FQGNSA. The V end was cut by 5 bases, the J end by 4 bases, with 21 bases between. CDR3 protein: CASSLTELTGKYEQYF. The DNA of the CDR3 is TGTGCCAGCAGCCTTACGGAACTGACAGGAAAATACGAGCAGTACTTC.

The chain recombines TRBV28 with TRBJ1-1, with D maybe TRBD1 (5 bases). Trimming removed 6 bases from V and 1 base from J, with 18 bases in between. The V gene's germline CDR1 is MDHEN and CDR2 SYDVKM. CDR3 length equals 16 residues. The CDR3 DNA is TGTGCCAGCAGCCCTAGTTCGGGACTGTCGAACACTGAAGCTTTCTTT. As protein: CASSPSSGLSNTEAFF.

The chain couples TRBV11-3 to TRBJ1-4; D gene ambiguous. With 1 base removed from V and 3 bases from J, the gap between germline ends came to 24 bases. Per the germline V gene, CDR1 is SGHNT and CDR2 is YENEEA. The CDR3 is 20 residues long. As DNA, the CDR3 is TGTGCCAGCAGCTTAGTTTGGTTCCGGCGTTTTAGGAGGGCTAATGAAAAACTGTTTTTT. It specifies CASSLVWFRRFRRANEKLFF.

As to this clone: The junction and the germline gene differ at one end; a read error may be behind it. This chain links TRBV5-1 with TRBJ1-6; TRBD1 might be the D (5 bases). The germline V gene encodes CDR1 SGHRS and CDR2 YFSETQ. The CDR3 spans 15 residues. CDR3 DNA: TGCGCCAGCAGCTTGGGTACAGGCTCAAATTCACCCCCCCACTTT. The encoded protein is CASSLGTGSNSPPHF.

V is TRBV28 and J is TRBJ2-7; 7 bases align to TRBD1. CDR1 and CDR2 (germline): MDHEN, SYDVKM. V lost 3 bases, J lost 2 bases, and 4 bases stayed unmatched. This CDR3 spans 14 amino acids. The CDR3 bases are TGTGCCAGCAGTTTGCCGACAGGGCCCTACGAGCAGTACTTC. It translates to CASSLPTGPYEQYF.

The chain uses TRBV25-1 and TRBJ1-5; TRBD1 aligns across 8 bases. Trimming at V came to 4 bases and at J to 5 bases, leaving 1 base not matched to a gene. The V gene's germline CDR1 is MGHDK and CDR2 SYGVNS. The CDR3 spans 13 residues. The CDR3 reads CASSAGGYQPQHF. The CDR3, as DNA: TGTGCCAGCAGTGCAGGGGGCTATCAGCCCCAGCATTTT.

The chain has TRBV2 and TRBJ2-2; D is undetermined. CDR1 is SNHLY, CDR2 FYNNEI, per germline. V was shortened by 5 bases and J by 1 base, with 5 bases between the two germline ends. CDR3 length equals 13 residues. The CDR3 sequence: CASSSRNTGELFF. CDR3 bases: TGTGCCAGCAGTTCCAGGAACACCGGGGAGCTGTTTTTT. The full variable domain, completed using reference TRBV2 and TRBJ2-2, is EPEVTQTPSHQVTQMGQEVILRCVPISNHLYFYWYRQILGQKVEFLVSFYNNEISEKSEIFDDQFSVERPDGSNFTLKIRSTKLEDSAMYFCASSSRNTGELFFGEGSRLTVL.

V is TRBV5-1 and J is TRBJ1-4; tentative D call: TRBD1 (5 bases). This CDR3 has 16 residues. CDR1 and CDR2 (germline): SGHRS, YFSETQ. The ends were cut back, 0 bases at V and 7 bases at J, with 16 bases in the middle. The CDR3 protein is CASSLEVGGAAEKLFF. DNA for the CDR3: TGCGCCAGCAGCTTGGAGGTCGGAGGGGCGGCTGAAAAACTGTTTTTT.

This clone was counted a single time. The J gene is TRBJ1-1, the V gene TRBV5-4; a possible D gene is TRBD1 (6 bases). This CDR3 is built from 14 residues. V gave up 3 bases and J gave up 3 bases, with 12 bases separating them. CDR1 and CDR2 from the germline V gene are SGHNT and YYREEE (reference sequence). The CDR3 protein is CASSYGQRDTEAFF. In DNA, the CDR3 is TGTGCCAGCAGCTACGGACAGAGGGACACTGAAGCTTTCTTT.

V gene TRBV27 combines with J gene TRBJ2-7; TRBD2 matches 8 bases. The CDR3 has 14 amino acids. CDR1 is MNHEY, CDR2 SMNVEV, per germline (reference sequence). The ends lost 3 bases at V and 5 bases at J; junction bases unmatched: 6. Here the CDR3 DNA reads TGTGCCAGCAGTTTGGGACTAGAGTCCCACGAGCAGTACTTC. Protein product: CASSLGLESHEQYF.

V is TRBV6-6 and J is TRBJ2-1, with D possibly TRBD1 on 5 matching bases. The CDR3 length is 14 residues. Germline V gives CDR1 MNHNY, CDR2 SVGAGI (reference sequence). With 5 bases removed from V and 8 bases from J, the gap between germline ends came to 16 bases. The CDR3 coding sequence is TGTGCCAGCAGTAATCTTGCCTGGGGCGATGAGCAGTTCTTC. Translated: CASSNLAWGDEQFF.

A few counts support this clone. This rearrangement joins TRBV6-5 to TRBJ2-7, with D maybe TRBD1 (6 bases). In germline, CDR1 is MNHEY, CDR2 SVGAGI. V gave up 5 bases and J gave up 3 bases, with 8 bases separating them. The CDR3 is 12 residues long. DNA for the CDR3: TGTGCCAGCAGTAGAGGGGGCTACGAGCAGTACTTC. It translates to CASSRGGYEQYF.